This entry concerns a single T cell receptor (beta chain). J lost 5 bases, V lost 0 bases, and 4 bases had no gene match. The CDR3 sequence is 14 residues long. The germline V gene has CDR1 SGHRS and CDR2 YFSETQ. Sequencing used immunoSEQ multiplex PCR; TCRdb keeps in-frame clones, though not all of them. The data show 68,000 or so clones, with 80% to 85% seen just once and roughly 41% held by the top ten. This sample was taken from a study of blood T cell repertoires in COVID-19. Overall study context: PBMCs, B-cell-depleted T cells, or T cells provided the cDNA or gDNA that made up the material.

The specimen sequenced was peripheral blood. The origin of this receptor is a human donor in a cohort sampled during active COVID-19. V usage is TRBV5-1 and J usage is TRBJ2-7; 8 bases fit TRBD1. CDR3 nucleotides: TGCGCCAGCAGCTTGGGACAGGGGCACGACGAGCAGTACTTC. This codes for CASSLGQGHDEQYF.